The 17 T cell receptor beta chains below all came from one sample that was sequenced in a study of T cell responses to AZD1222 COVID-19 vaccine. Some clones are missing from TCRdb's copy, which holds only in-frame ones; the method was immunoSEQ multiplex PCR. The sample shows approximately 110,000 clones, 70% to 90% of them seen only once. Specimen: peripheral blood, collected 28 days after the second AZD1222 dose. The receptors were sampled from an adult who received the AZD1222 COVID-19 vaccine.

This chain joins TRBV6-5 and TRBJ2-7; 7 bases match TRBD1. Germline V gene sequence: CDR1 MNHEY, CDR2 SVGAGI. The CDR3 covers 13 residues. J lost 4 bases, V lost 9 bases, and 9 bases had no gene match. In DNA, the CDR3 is TGTGCCAGTAGGACAGGCGTGGCTTACGAGCAGTACTTC. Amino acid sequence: CASRTGVAYEQYF.

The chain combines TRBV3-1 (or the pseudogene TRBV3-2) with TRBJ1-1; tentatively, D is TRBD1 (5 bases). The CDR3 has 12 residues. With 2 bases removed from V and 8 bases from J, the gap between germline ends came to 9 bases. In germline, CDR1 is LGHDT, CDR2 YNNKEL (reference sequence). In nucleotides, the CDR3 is TGTGCCAGCAGCCAAACGGGACTAGAAGCTTTCTTT. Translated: CASSQTGLEAFF.

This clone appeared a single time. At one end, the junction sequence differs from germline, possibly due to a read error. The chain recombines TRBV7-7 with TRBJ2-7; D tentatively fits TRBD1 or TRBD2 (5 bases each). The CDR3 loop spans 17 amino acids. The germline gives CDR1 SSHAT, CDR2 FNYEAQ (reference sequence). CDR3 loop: CASSLLRGTGAPYEQYF. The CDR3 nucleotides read TGTGCTAGCAGCTTACTACGGGGTACCGGGGCGCCCTACGAGCAGTACTTC.

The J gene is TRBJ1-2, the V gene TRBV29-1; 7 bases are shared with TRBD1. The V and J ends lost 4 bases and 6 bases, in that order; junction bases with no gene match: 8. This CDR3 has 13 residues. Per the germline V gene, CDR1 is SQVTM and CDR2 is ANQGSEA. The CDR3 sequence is CSVAKGQLDGYTF. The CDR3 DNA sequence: TGCAGCGTTGCCAAGGGACAGTTAGATGGCTACACCTTC.

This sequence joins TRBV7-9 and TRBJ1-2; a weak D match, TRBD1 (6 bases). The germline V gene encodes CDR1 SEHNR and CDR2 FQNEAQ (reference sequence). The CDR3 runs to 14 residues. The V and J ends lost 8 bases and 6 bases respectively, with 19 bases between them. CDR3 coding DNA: TGTGCCAGCGAATTCTCGGGGGCAGGGCATGGCTACACCTTC. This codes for CASEFSGAGHGYTF.

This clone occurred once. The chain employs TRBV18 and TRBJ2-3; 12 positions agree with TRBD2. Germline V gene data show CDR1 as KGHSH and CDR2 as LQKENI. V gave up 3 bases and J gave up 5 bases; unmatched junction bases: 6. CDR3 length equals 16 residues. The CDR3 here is CASSPLAGGHGDTQYF. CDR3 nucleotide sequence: TGTGCCAGCTCACCCCTAGCGGGAGGGCATGGAGATACGCAGTATTTT.

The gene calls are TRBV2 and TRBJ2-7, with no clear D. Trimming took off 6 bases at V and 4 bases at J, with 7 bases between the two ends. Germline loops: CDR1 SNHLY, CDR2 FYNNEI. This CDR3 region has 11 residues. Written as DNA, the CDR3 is TGTGCCAGCAGCCCCGGGTACGAGCAGTACTTC. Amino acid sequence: CASSPGYEQYF.

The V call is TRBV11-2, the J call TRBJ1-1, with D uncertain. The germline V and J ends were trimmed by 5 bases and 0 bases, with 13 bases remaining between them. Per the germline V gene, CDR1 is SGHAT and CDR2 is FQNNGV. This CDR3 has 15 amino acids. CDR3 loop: CASSLFGRVNTEAFF. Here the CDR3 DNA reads TGTGCCAGCAGCCTATTTGGACGGGTGAACACTGAAGCTTTCTTT.

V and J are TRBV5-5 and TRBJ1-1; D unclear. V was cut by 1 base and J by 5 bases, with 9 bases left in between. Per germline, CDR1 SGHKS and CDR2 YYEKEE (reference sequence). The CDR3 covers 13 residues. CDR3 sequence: CASSLIPETEAFF. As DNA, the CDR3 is TGTGCCAGCAGCTTGATCCCAGAGACTGAAGCTTTCTTT. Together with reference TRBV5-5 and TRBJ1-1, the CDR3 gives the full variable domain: DAGVTQSPTHLIKTRGQQVTLRCSPISGHKSVSWYQQVLGQGPQFIFQYYEKEERGRGNFPDRFSARQFPNYSSELNVNALLLGDSALYLCASSLIPETEAFFGQGTRLTVV.

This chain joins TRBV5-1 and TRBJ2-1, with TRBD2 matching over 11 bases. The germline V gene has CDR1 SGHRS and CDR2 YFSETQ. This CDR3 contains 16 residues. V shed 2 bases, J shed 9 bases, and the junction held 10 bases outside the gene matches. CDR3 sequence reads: CASSFLTSGTGSEQFF. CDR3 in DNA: TGCGCCAGCAGCTTCTTGACTAGCGGGACGGGGAGTGAGCAGTTCTTC.

The CDR3 sequence is CASTYRLRDNSPLHF. The CDR3 bases are TGTGCCAGCACCTACCGTTTGCGGGATAATTCACCCCTCCACTTT. V is TRBV7-2 and J is TRBJ1-6; no clear D gene. The germline V gene has CDR1 SGHTA and CDR2 FQGNSA. The V end was cut by 7 bases, the J end by 5 bases, with 15 bases between. CDR3 length: 15 amino acids.

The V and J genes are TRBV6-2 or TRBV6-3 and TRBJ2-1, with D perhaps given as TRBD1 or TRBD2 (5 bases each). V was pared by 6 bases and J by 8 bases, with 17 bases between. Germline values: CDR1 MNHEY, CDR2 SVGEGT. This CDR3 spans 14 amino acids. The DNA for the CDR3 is TGTGCCAGCAGCCCGGTAGGGGAGACCCATGAGCAGTTCTTC. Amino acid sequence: CASSPVGETHEQFF.

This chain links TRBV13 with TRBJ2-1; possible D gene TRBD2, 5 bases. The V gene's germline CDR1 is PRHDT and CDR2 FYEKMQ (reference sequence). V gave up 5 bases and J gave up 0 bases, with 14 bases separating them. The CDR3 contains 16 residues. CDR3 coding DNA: TGTGCCAGCAGCCCCGGAGGCGTCAGCTCCTACAATGAGCAGTTCTTC. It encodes CASSPGGVSSYNEQFF.

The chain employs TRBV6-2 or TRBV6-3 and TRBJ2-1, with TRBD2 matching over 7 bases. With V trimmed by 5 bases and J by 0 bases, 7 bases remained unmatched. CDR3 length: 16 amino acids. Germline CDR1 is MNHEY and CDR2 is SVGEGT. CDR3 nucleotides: TGTGCCAGCAGTGCCCCCGGCGGGAGCTCCTACAATGAGCAGTTCTTC. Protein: CASSAPGGSSYNEQFF.

The CDR3 loop is CATSLPGGYGYTF. CDR3 coding DNA: TGTGCCACCAGTCTCCCAGGGGGCTATGGCTACACCTTC. V is TRBV24-1 and J is TRBJ1-2; TRBD1 matches 7 bases. This CDR3 spans 13 amino acids. Germline CDR1 and CDR2: KGHDR and SFDVKD. Trimming cost V 6 bases and J 4 bases; bases outside gene matches: 4.

CDR3 bases: TGTGCCTGGAGGGGTCCGGGACAGGGGTCCTACGAGCAGTACTTC. As protein: CAWRGPGQGSYEQYF. This chain uses TRBV30 with TRBJ2-7, with 10 bases fitting TRBD1. The junction had 6 bases not matched to a gene; V was cut back by 3 bases and J by 1 base. The germline V gene encodes CDR1 GTSNPN and CDR2 SVGIG (reference sequence). The CDR3 consists of 15 residues. Drawing the rest from reference TRBV30 and TRBJ2-7, the complete variable domain is SQTIHQWPATLVQPVGSPLSLECTVEGTSNPNLYWYRQAAGRGLQLLFYSVGIGQISSEVPQNLSASRPQDRQFILSSKKLLLSDSGFYLCAWRGPGQGSYEQYFGPGTRLTVT.

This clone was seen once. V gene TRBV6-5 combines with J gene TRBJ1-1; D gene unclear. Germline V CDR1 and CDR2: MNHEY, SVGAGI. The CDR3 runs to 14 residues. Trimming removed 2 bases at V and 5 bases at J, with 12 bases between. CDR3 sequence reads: CASSYLHRSTEAFF. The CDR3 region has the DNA TGTGCCAGCAGTTACCTACATCGTTCGACTGAAGCTTTCTTT.